These 7 T cell receptor beta chains originate from one sample sequenced in a study of blood T cell repertoires in COVID-19. TCRdb keeps only in-frame clones here, not all; method: immunoSEQ multiplex PCR. Here the sample spans just over 250,000 clones, 80% to 90% being singletons. Sequenced: peripheral blood. These receptor sequences come from a woman aged 50 to 60 with acute or convalescent COVID-19.

The chain joins TRBV7-2 to TRBJ1-4; 8 bases agree with TRBD1. Germline trimming cut 2 bases from V and 3 bases from J; bases unmatched to any gene: 11. CDR3 size: 18 residues. Per the germline V gene, CDR1 is SGHTA and CDR2 is FQGNSA. CDR3 sequence: CASSLRTGYTVANEKLFF. The CDR3 DNA reads as TGTGCCAGCAGCTTAAGGACAGGGTATACAGTGGCTAATGAAAAACTGTTTTTT.

This clone came up once. The V and J genes are TRBV24-1 and TRBJ1-2; TRBD1 matches at 9 bases. Germline CDR1 and CDR2: KGHDR and SFDVKD. The CDR3 runs 14 residues. The junction had 5 bases not matched to a gene; V was cut back by 8 bases and J by 2 bases. The CDR3 is CATNGGTGNYGYTF. The CDR3 DNA reads TGTGCCACCAACGGAGGGACAGGGAACTATGGCTACACCTTC.

V usage is TRBV3-1 (or the pseudogene TRBV3-2) and J usage is TRBJ2-5; no definite D call. The CDR3 runs 14 residues. Trimming left V 1 base short and J 5 bases short, with 11 bases between. Germline V lookup: CDR1 LGHDT, CDR2 YNNKEL (reference sequence). CDR3 protein: CASSQGLRPETQYF. CDR3 in DNA: TGTGCCAGCAGCCAAGGGCTGCGGCCGGAGACCCAGTACTTC.

The rearrangement links TRBV21-1 to TRBJ2-4; the D call of TRBD2 is as the table states it, not checked on the DNA. TRBV21-1 is classified as a pseudogene. This CDR3 is built from 13 residues. The CDR3 sequence: CATAVIAKNIQYF. The CDR3 region has the DNA TGTGCCACCGCGGTTATAGCCAAAAACATTCAGTACTTC.

The CDR3 loop reads CASSPTGQRLEKLFF. In nucleotides, the CDR3 is TGTGCCAGCTCACCAACGGGACAGAGGTTAGAAAAACTGTTTTTT. The J gene is TRBJ1-4, the V gene TRBV18; TRBD1 agrees at 7 bases. Germline-derived CDR1 and CDR2 are KGHSH and LQKENI. This CDR3 is 15 amino acids long. With V trimmed by 2 bases and J by 8 bases, 8 bases remained unmatched.

The rearrangement joins TRBV7-2 to TRBJ1-2; the D gene is possibly TRBD1 (6 bases). V shed 4 bases and J shed 7 bases, with 13 bases lying between them. Germline-derived CDR1 and CDR2 are SGHTA and FQGNSA. The length of the CDR3 is 13 residues. CDR3 DNA sequence: TGTGCCAGCAGCTCCCAGGGGCGCGGTGGCTACACCTTC. Translating it yields CASSSQGRGGYTF.

The CDR3 region has the DNA TGTGCCAGCTCACCGTGGGACAGGGGACAAGAGACCCAGTACTTC. Its protein is CASSPWDRGQETQYF. The chain links TRBV18 to TRBJ2-5, with 10 bases lining up with TRBD1. With 3 bases clipped from V and 2 bases from J, the junction kept 3 bases outside the gene matches. CDR3 length: 15 amino acids. CDR1 is KGHSH, CDR2 LQKENI, per germline.